The entry below gives a single TCR beta chain sequence along with its context. The data stem from a study of technical replicates of blood from several donors. The method was immunoSEQ multiplex PCR; TCRdb's version includes in-frame clones alone and lacks a portion of them. In the table there are 95,000 or so clones, 85% to 95% of which are singletons. Trimming stripped 0 bases from V and 6 bases from J, with 7 bases between. The CDR3 is made up of 13 amino acids. Germline V CDR1 and CDR2: SGHNT, YYREEE (reference sequence). Sequencing input: T cells isolated from PBMCs. This sequence joins TRBV5-4 and TRBJ2-1; no firm D call. The TCR comes from a human donor in good health. In nucleotides, the CDR3 is TGTGCCAGCAGCTTGGACTCGCGCAATGAGCAGTTCTTC. Its protein product is CASSLDSRNEQFF.